This T cell receptor (beta chain) is drawn from a study of T cells after somatic rescue of genetic block. TCRdb's copy holds only in-frame clones and misses some; the assay was immunoSEQ multiplex PCR. The sample has 10,000 to 15,000 clones, around 70% seen once. The origin of this receptor is a boy younger than 18. Sequencing input: peripheral blood mononuclear cells (PBMCs).

The CDR3 loop is CASSRGGSVGTDTQYF. Written as DNA, the CDR3 is TGTGCCAGCAGCCGTGGGGGGAGTGTGGGCACAGATACGCAGTATTTT. This chain links TRBV5-4 with TRBJ2-3; tentative D call: TRBD2 (6 bases). Trimming left V 4 bases short and J 1 base short, with 16 bases between. Germline CDR1 reads SGHNT; CDR2 reads YYREEE (reference sequence). This CDR3 region has 16 residues.